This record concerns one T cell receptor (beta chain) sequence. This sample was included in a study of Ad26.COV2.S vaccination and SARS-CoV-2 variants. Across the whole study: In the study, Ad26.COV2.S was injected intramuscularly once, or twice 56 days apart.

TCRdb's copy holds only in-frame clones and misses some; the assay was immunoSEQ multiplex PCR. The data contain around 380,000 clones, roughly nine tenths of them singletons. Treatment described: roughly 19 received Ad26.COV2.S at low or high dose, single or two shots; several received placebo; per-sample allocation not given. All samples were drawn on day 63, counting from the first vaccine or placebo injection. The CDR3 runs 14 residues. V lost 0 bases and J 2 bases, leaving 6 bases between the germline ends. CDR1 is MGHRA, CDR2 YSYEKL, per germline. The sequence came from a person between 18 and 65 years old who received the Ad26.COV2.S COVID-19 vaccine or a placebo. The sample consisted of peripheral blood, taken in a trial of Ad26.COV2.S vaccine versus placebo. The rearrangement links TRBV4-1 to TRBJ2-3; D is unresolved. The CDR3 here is CASSQDPNTDTQYF. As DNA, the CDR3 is TGCGCCAGCAGCCAAGACCCCAACACAGATACGCAGTATTTT.